The rows below give T cell receptor beta chains drawn from one sample of a study of T cell responses to AZD1222 COVID-19 vaccine. Sequenced by immunoSEQ multiplex PCR; TCRdb stores in-frame clones only, minus some. The profile shows under 150,000 clones, about nine tenths of them singletons. Sequenced here: peripheral blood, sampled on day 0 of AZD1222 vaccination. The receptors come from an adult in good health. The CDR3 runs from the conserved cysteine through the conserved F or W. Fields, in order: V gene, clone size, J gene, D gene, CDR3 protein, CDR3 DNA. A D gene is named only where the DNA matches it firmly. Only part of the rows carry a size: once, few, many, or a class if the clone is expanded.

v_gene: TRBV2
abundance: .
j_gene: TRBJ2-3
d_gene: .
CDR3aa: CASRPTSTVTDTQYF
CDR3nt: TGTGCCAGCAGACCGACTAGTACGGTAACAGATACGCAGTATTTT

v_gene: TRBV5-4
abundance: .
j_gene: TRBJ2-2
d_gene: TRBD2
CDR3aa: CASSLAGAVTGELFF
CDR3nt: TGTGCCAGCAGTTTAGCGGGAGCGGTCACCGGGGAGCTGTTTTTT

v_gene: TRBV6-4
abundance: .
j_gene: TRBJ1-5
d_gene: TRBD1
CDR3aa: CASSDLGWCSGGYQPQHF
CDR3nt: TGTGCCAGCAGTGACTTGGGTTGGTGTTCAGGGGGATATCAGCCCCAGCATTTT

v_gene: TRBV6-6
abundance: .
j_gene: TRBJ2-2
d_gene: TRBD1
CDR3aa: CASTYDRATGELFF
CDR3nt: TGTGCCAGCACCTATGACAGGGCCACCGGGGAGCTGTTTTTT

v_gene: TRBV4-1
abundance: once
j_gene: TRBJ1-5
d_gene: .
CDR3aa: CASSQLPTGIQPQHF
CDR3nt: TGCGCCAGCAGCCAACTTCCCACAGGGATTCAGCCCCAGCATTTT

v_gene: TRBV7-9
abundance: .
j_gene: TRBJ2-5
d_gene: TRBD2
CDR3aa: CASSPSGGPQETQYF
CDR3nt: TGTGCCAGCAGCCCGAGCGGGGGACCCCAAGAGACCCAGTACTTC

v_gene: TRBV11-2
abundance: .
j_gene: TRBJ2-1
d_gene: TRBD2
CDR3aa: CASSLVSGISYNEQFF
CDR3nt: TGTGCCAGCAGCTTAGTTAGCGGGATCTCCTACAATGAGCAGTTCTTC

v_gene: TRBV27
abundance: .
j_gene: TRBJ2-5
d_gene: TRBD1
CDR3aa: CASSPPGTGRETQYF
CDR3nt: TGTGCCAGCAGTCCACCCGGGACAGGGAGGGAGACCCAGTACTTC

v_gene: TRBV6-6
abundance: .
j_gene: TRBJ2-3
d_gene: TRBD1
CDR3aa: CASTDRATDTQYF
CDR3nt: TGTGCCAGTACGGACAGGGCGACAGATACGCAGTATTTT

v_gene: TRBV27
abundance: .
j_gene: TRBJ2-7
d_gene: .
CDR3aa: CASSSSGLEQYF
CDR3nt: TGTGCCAGCAGTTCTTCAGGGTTAGAGCAGTACTTC

v_gene: TRBV24-1
abundance: .
j_gene: TRBJ2-1
d_gene: TRBD2
CDR3aa: CATSDQSGAPYNEQFF
CDR3nt: TGTGCCACCAGTGATCAGAGCGGGGCTCCCTACAATGAGCAGTTCTTC

v_gene: TRBV18
abundance: .
j_gene: TRBJ2-5
d_gene: .
CDR3aa: CASSDRGETQYF
CDR3nt: TGTGCCAGCTCTGATCGAGGGGAGACCCAGTACTTC

v_gene: TRBV29-1
abundance: .
j_gene: TRBJ1-1
d_gene: TRBD1
CDR3aa: CSVGGQGFGDTEAFF
CDR3nt: TGCAGCGTTGGGGGACAGGGCTTCGGGGACACTGAAGCTTTCTTT

v_gene: TRBV7-9
abundance: .
j_gene: TRBJ1-2
d_gene: .
CDR3aa: CASSFEGSGYTF
CDR3nt: TGTGCCAGCAGCTTCGAGGGTTCTGGCTACACCTTC

v_gene: TRBV5-1
abundance: few
j_gene: TRBJ1-4
d_gene: TRBD1
CDR3aa: CASSPGQGGEKLFF
CDR3nt: TGCGCCAGCAGCCCGGGACAGGGGGGTGAAAAACTGTTTTTT

v_gene: TRBV6-5
abundance: .
j_gene: TRBJ1-2
d_gene: .
CDR3aa: CASSYDAWEGYTF
CDR3nt: TGTGCCAGCAGTTACGACGCCTGGGAGGGCTACACCTTC

v_gene: TRBV28
abundance: .
j_gene: TRBJ2-4
d_gene: .
CDR3aa: CASRVALAKNIQYF
CDR3nt: TGTGCCAGCAGAGTAGCACTAGCCAAAAACATTCAGTACTTC

v_gene: TRBV5-1
abundance: .
j_gene: TRBJ2-1
d_gene: .
CDR3aa: CASSLAYEQFF
CDR3nt: TGCGCCAGCAGCTTGGCCTATGAGCAGTTCTTC

v_gene: TRBV5-4
abundance: .
j_gene: TRBJ1-2
d_gene: .
CDR3aa: CASSTEAYYGYTF
CDR3nt: TGTGCCAGCAGCACAGAGGCCTACTATGGCTACACCTTC

v_gene: TRBV6-4
abundance: .
j_gene: TRBJ2-3
d_gene: TRBD1
CDR3aa: CASSDETGGFSTDTQYF
CDR3nt: TGTGCCAGCAGTGACGAGACAGGGGGGTTTAGCACAGATACGCAGTATTTT

v_gene: TRBV11-3
abundance: .
j_gene: TRBJ2-3
d_gene: TRBD2
CDR3aa: CASSRGTSGTDTQYF
CDR3nt: TGTGCCAGCAGCCGAGGAACTAGCGGAACAGATACGCAGTATTTT

v_gene: TRBV6-1
abundance: .
j_gene: TRBJ2-7
d_gene: .
CDR3aa: CASSEASRGYEQYF
CDR3nt: TGTGCCAGCAGTGAAGCGAGCAGGGGTTACGAGCAGTACTTC

v_gene: TRBV15
abundance: .
j_gene: TRBJ1-4
d_gene: .
CDR3aa: CATSINYLEGGVEKLFF
CDR3nt: TGTGCCACCAGCATCAATTATCTGGAGGGAGGGGTTGAAAAACTGTTTTTT

v_gene: TRBV2
abundance: .
j_gene: TRBJ1-5
d_gene: .
CDR3aa: CASSEGTQAPPQHF
CDR3nt: TGTGCCAGCAGTGAAGGCACACAAGCCCCGCCCCAGCATTTT

v_gene: TRBV3-1/TRBV3-2
abundance: .
j_gene: TRBJ2-3
d_gene: TRBD2
CDR3aa: CASSQGVSGGTDTQYF
CDR3nt: TGTGCCAGCAGCCAAGGGGTTAGCGGGGGAACGGATACGCAGTATTTT

v_gene: TRBV25-1
abundance: .
j_gene: TRBJ1-2
d_gene: TRBD1
CDR3aa: CASSSRTGNYGYTF
CDR3nt: TGTGCCAGCAGTAGCCGGACAGGGAACTATGGCTACACCTTC